These T cell receptor beta chains were read from a single sample in a study of blood T cell repertoires in COVID-19. The table came from immunoSEQ multiplex PCR; TCRdb's copy has only in-frame clones and leaves some out. The sample contains about 310,000 clones, approximately 89% of which appear only once. Sequencing input: PBMCs or T cells enriched from blood (not recorded which). The receptor set was obtained from a woman in her thirties or forties who had recovered from COVID-19. Both conserved end residues are part of each CDR3. A D gene is named only where the DNA matches it firmly. Size is omitted from some rows. Given values are once, few, many or a class for expanded clones.

v_gene	j_gene	abundance	d_gene	CDR3aa	CDR3nt
TRBV5-1	TRBJ2-2	-	TRBD1	CASRPPGQITNTGELFF	TGCGCCAGCAGGCCCCCGGGACAGATTACGAACACCGGGGAGCTGTTTTTT
TRBV6-2/TRBV6-3	TRBJ2-3	-	TRBD2	CASSRTSGRDTQYF	TGTGCCAGCAGTAGGACTAGCGGGAGAGATACGCAGTATTTT
TRBV7-9	TRBJ1-1	-	-	CASSLTGTEAFF	TGTGCCAGCAGCTTGACGGGGACTGAAGCTTTCTTT
TRBV7-9	TRBJ2-7	-	TRBD2	CASSLGGLGGHEQYF	TGTGCCAGCAGCTTAGGGGGACTAGGCGGCCACGAGCAGTACTTC
TRBV19	TRBJ2-5	-	TRBD1	CASSIVTGGYQETQYF	TGTGCCAGTAGTATAGTGACAGGGGGCTATCAAGAGACCCAGTACTTC
TRBV5-4	TRBJ1-4	-	TRBD1	CASSPDRSNEKLFF	TGTGCCAGCAGCCCGGACAGGTCTAATGAAAAACTGTTTTTT
TRBV10-3	TRBJ1-5	-	-	CAISDGGGGSNQPQHF	TGTGCCATCAGTGATGGGGGCGGTGGTAGCAATCAGCCCCAGCATTTT
TRBV7-2	TRBJ1-1	-	TRBD1	CASSSRTGEGTEAFF	TGTGCCAGCAGCTCGAGGACAGGGGAAGGGACTGAAGCTTTCTTT
TRBV7-2	TRBJ2-5	-	-	CASSFEGETQYF	TGTGCCAGCAGCTTCGAGGGAGAGACCCAGTACTTC
TRBV7-3	TRBJ2-5	-	-	CASSLSGREETQYF	TGTGCCAGCAGCTTATCGGGCCGGGAGGAGACCCAGTACTTC
TRBV5-4	TRBJ1-2	-	TRBD1	CASSWADRGLGGYTF	TGTGCCAGCAGCTGGGCGGACAGGGGACTTGGTGGCTACACCTTC
TRBV2	TRBJ2-4	-	-	CASSDRGGGNIQYF	TGTGCCAGCAGTGACAGGGGAGGGGGAAACATTCAGTACTTC
TRBV19	TRBJ2-1	once	TRBD1	CASSIRGQGAIRSYNEQFF	TGTGCCAGTAGTATTAGGGGACAGGGGGCAATTCGCTCCTACAATGAGCAGTTCTTC
TRBV13	TRBJ1-2	-	TRBD1	CASSLGGGTVYGYTF	TGTGCCAGCAGCTTAGGTGGTGGGACAGTCTATGGCTACACCTTC